A selection of T cell receptor beta chains follows, all from one sample in a study of CXCR3-negative and CXCR3-positive naive CD8 T cells. Following a re-call of the 5' RACE reads, TCRdb has one entry per CDR3 protein and lacks DNA. The record lists 100,000 to 150,000 distinct CDR3 sequences, of which the ten most abundant hold 0.45% to 0.6%. Sequenced sample: naive CXCR3- CD8+ T cells from blood. The receptors derive from a human donor in good health. Some clones in this sample may be carry-over from other donors' samples. The CDR3 runs from the conserved cysteine through the conserved F or W. Fields, in order: V gene, J gene, CDR3 length, CDR3 protein.

v_gene: TRBV29-1
j_gene: TRBJ1-2
len: 14
CDR3aa: CSAAGGPGYYGYTF

v_gene: TRBV21-1
j_gene: TRBJ2-7
len: 17
CDR3aa: CAARNHTAGRRPIRGYF

v_gene: TRBV20-1
j_gene: TRBJ2-7
len: 13
CDR3aa: CSAVTGSSYEQYF

v_gene: TRBV6-5
j_gene: TRBJ2-7
len: 13
CDR3aa: CASSYGRAYEQYF

v_gene: TRBV6-2/TRBV6-3
j_gene: TRBJ2-1
len: 13
CDR3aa: CASTYTDYNEQFF

v_gene: TRBV20-1
j_gene: TRBJ2-7
len: 13
CDR3aa: CSARGALGYEQYF

v_gene: TRBV7-2
j_gene: TRBJ2-7
len: 17
CDR3aa: CASSPPGLAGHTYEQYF

v_gene: TRBV6-6
j_gene: TRBJ1-1
len: 14
CDR3aa: CASTDRLWNTEAFF

v_gene: TRBV20-1
j_gene: TRBJ2-7
len: 15
CDR3aa: CSATGIGLGSYEQYF

v_gene: TRBV29-1
j_gene: TRBJ2-7
len: 13
CDR3aa: CSVDVASSYEQYF

v_gene: TRBV6-9
j_gene: TRBJ2-5
len: 13
CDR3aa: CASSYRVKETQYF